The 7 T cell receptor beta chains below all came from one sample that was sequenced in a study of Tregs in tolerant kidney transplant recipients (dated by TCRdb to between 2018 and 2021). Receptor libraries were prepared by the immunoSEQ multiplex PCR assay. TCRdb carries this immuneACCESS record with in-frame sequences only. Its versions omit some clonotypes, under half of them owing to an unresolved V gene in the studies checked, with the rest unexplained. In all, the sample holds about 90,000 clones, and more than 85% of those were seen once. The top ten constitute roughly 1.7% of the sample. The transplants used related donors along with nonmyeloablative bone marrow transplantation, and in the human trials mixed chimerism was transient. The sample here was CD4+ T cells from blood (PBMCs), taken 12 months after the transplant. The receptors originated from a human patient who received a combined kidney and bone marrow transplant. Following transplantation, T cells from the graft donor may be among those present.

This chain joins TRBV7-3 and TRBJ2-2; 8 bases are a match to TRBD1. Per germline, CDR1 SGHTA and CDR2 FQGTGA. The CDR3 totals 14 residues. V was pared by 3 bases and J by 8 bases, with 5 bases of the junction left unmatched. Here the CDR3 reads CASSFGQGYGELFF. DNA of the CDR3: TGTGCCAGCAGCTTTGGACAGGGTTATGGGGAGCTGTTTTTT.

This chain connects TRBV5-1 to TRBJ2-1; no clear D. V shed 0 bases and J shed 8 bases, with 21 bases lying between them. The germline V gene encodes CDR1 SGHRS and CDR2 YFSETQ. CDR3 length equals 17 residues. The CDR3 coding sequence is TGCGCCAGCAGCTTGGACCCTCGAAAACTACCCACGGATGAGCAGTTCTTC. It is translated as CASSLDPRKLPTDEQFF.

The chain combines TRBV5-1 with TRBJ1-5; D is unresolved. CDR3 size: 15 residues. Between the trimmed V and J ends, which lost 0 bases and 0 bases, there was a span of 7 bases. Per the germline V gene, CDR1 is SGHRS and CDR2 is YFSETQ. The CDR3 DNA sequence: TGCGCCAGCAGCTTGGACGGGGTTAGCAATCAGCCCCAGCATTTT. Translation: CASSLDGVSNQPQHF.

The chain couples TRBV9 to TRBJ2-7; D is undetermined. Germline V lookup: CDR1 SGDLS, CDR2 YYNGEE. Trimming removed 0 bases at V and 6 bases at J, with 13 bases between. The CDR3 runs to 14 residues. Here the CDR3 DNA reads TGTGCCAGCAGCGTAGGCGGTTTCGTTGGCGAGCAGTACTTC. It codes for CASSVGGFVGEQYF.

The CDR3 DNA sequence: TGTGCCAGCAGCCCCAATTTCTCTGGGGCCAACGTCCTGACTTTC. Its translation: CASSPNFSGANVLTF. The V and J genes are TRBV25-1 and TRBJ2-6; no clear D. This CDR3 region has 15 residues. Germline assignment: CDR1 MGHDK and CDR2 SYGVNS. Trimming removed 6 bases from V and 0 bases from J, with 9 bases in between.

V gene TRBV7-2 combines with J gene TRBJ1-2; D is ambiguous. Looked up from germline, CDR1 is SGHTA and CDR2 is FQGNSA. V was pared by 5 bases and J by 4 bases, with 8 bases between. The CDR3 consists of 12 residues. The CDR3 bases are TGTGCCAGCAGCCCCACAATCTATGGCTACACCTTC. Translated, it gives CASSPTIYGYTF.

V gene TRBV5-1 combines with J gene TRBJ2-7, with TRBD1 matching 7 bases. Germline V gene lookup returns CDR1 SGHRS and CDR2 YFSETQ. V shed 1 base, J shed 4 bases, and the junction held 8 bases outside the gene matches. The CDR3 runs to 15 residues. The CDR3 bases are TGCGCCAGCAGCTTGTTCCAAGGGGGCGGGTACGAGCAGTACTTC. Translated: CASSLFQGGGYEQYF.